Listed below are T cell receptor beta chains from one sample, sequenced in a study of cytomegalovirus exposure and HLA in healthy donors. Sequencing was performed with immunoSEQ multiplex PCR; in TCRdb, only in-frame clones are kept and a portion is missing. Of around 45,000 clones in the sample, under 75% were seen once. Sequencing was done on a sample of PBMCs. The receptors come from a man younger than 45 in good health and CMV-seronegative. The CDR3 runs from the conserved cysteine through the conserved F or W. For some rows the clone size is stated as once, few or many, or as a class when expanded; others skip it.

v_call	j_call	clone_size	cdr3_aa
TRBV6-1	TRBJ1-1	few	CASRRDISIAFF
TRBV15	TRBJ2-1	-	CATSREAGTSGSNEQFF
TRBV4-1	TRBJ2-1	-	CASSQIATSGDNNEQFF
TRBV15	TRBJ2-7	once	CATSRDMGQAIYEQYF
TRBV15	TRBJ2-7	-	CATSKRASFYEQYF
TRBV7-9	TRBJ2-5	-	CASSSDSPRETQYF
TRBV9	TRBJ2-6	-	CASSPYSGANVLTF
TRBV15	TRBJ2-6	-	CATSRETGTAGANVLTF
TRBV30	TRBJ2-7	-	CAWSPDRTYEQYF
TRBV5-1	TRBJ2-7	-	CASSFWGDSSEQYF
TRBV6-6	TRBJ2-4	-	CASSYRQGREYF
TRBV5-1	TRBJ1-1	-	CASSPEPVGQRNTEAFF
TRBV27	TRBJ2-5	-	CASSLSLAPQETQYF
TRBV13	TRBJ2-7	-	CASSLAGVTYEQYF
TRBV27	TRBJ2-7	-	CASSLWAGYEQYF
TRBV6-4	TRBJ2-1	-	CASRSSGSYYNEQFF
TRBV28	TRBJ1-2	-	CASRRQALGVGYTF
TRBV6-1	TRBJ1-5	few	CASSYRVGNQPQHF
TRBV6-5	TRBJ2-1	few	CASSWQRGYEQFF
TRBV7-9	TRBJ2-7	-	CASSRLAGPYEQYF
TRBV18	TRBJ1-1	few	CASSPATGSAEAFF
TRBV29-1	TRBJ1-1	-	CSVEGMRQGNTEAFF
TRBV5-4	TRBJ1-4	-	CASSLGGREKLFF
TRBV11-2	TRBJ2-3	-	CASSFTSGSGGTQYF
TRBV25-1	TRBJ2-1	-	CASSLAGTSYNEQFF
TRBV5-1	TRBJ2-6	-	CASSLGRILGANVLTF
TRBV18	TRBJ1-5	-	CASSPSGRGGGQPQHF
TRBV10-3	TRBJ1-1	-	CAISDSLNTEAFF
TRBV6-1	TRBJ2-2	-	CASGAGYTGELFF
TRBV27	TRBJ2-7	-	CASSPFMAGDPYEQYF
TRBV27	TRBJ2-6	few	CASNLLNRGPTSGANVLTF
TRBV1	TRBJ2-1	few	CTSSQGSGRAVYNEQFF
TRBV7-8	TRBJ1-1	-	CASSLGSRTVNTEAFF
TRBV30	TRBJ2-1	-	CAWRLAGGKTYNEQFF
TRBV5-1	TRBJ2-5	-	CASRRGGEETQYF
TRBV29-1	TRBJ1-2	-	CSVVPGGDGYTF
TRBV4-1	TRBJ2-1	-	CASSQDERGSYNEQFF
TRBV10-2	TRBJ2-7	-	CASSARDEQYF
TRBV10-3	TRBJ2-5	-	CAISEPRAGRAAETQYF
TRBV30	TRBJ2-1	-	CAWRPQAFRNEQFF
TRBV11-2	TRBJ2-7	-	CASSPRSGLAGGTYEQYF
TRBV11-2	TRBJ2-7	-	CASSLVQGQAYEQYF
TRBV10-3	TRBJ1-1	-	CAISANTGSEAFF
TRBV18	TRBJ2-7	-	CASSPPDSGLYEQYF
TRBV11-2	TRBJ1-1	-	CASSIRQGGNTEAFF
TRBV27	TRBJ2-3	-	CASSSNTDTQYF
TRBV9	TRBJ2-7	-	CASSAATGSFTEQYF
TRBV19	TRBJ2-3	-	CASSPLGGLRTDTQYF
TRBV5-1	TRBJ1-4	few	CASSLAGQGGEKLFF